The rows below give T cell receptor beta chains drawn from one sample of a study of cytomegalovirus exposure and HLA in healthy donors. TCRdb keeps only in-frame clones here, not all; method: immunoSEQ multiplex PCR. The listing contains some 55,000 clones. Sequencing was done on a sample of PBMCs. All receptors come from a man in his late teens or twenties in good health and CMV-seropositive. Each CDR3 is given with its conserved first and last residue. A D gene is named only where the DNA matches it firmly.

CDR3 protein	CDR3 DNA	J gene	V gene	D gene
CASSSPPADASSYEQYF	TGTGCCAGCAGCTCACCCCCGGCAGACGCTAGCTCCTACGAGCAGTACTTC	TRBJ2-7	TRBV13	.
CASTQAGEETQYF	TGTGCCAGCACCCAAGCGGGGGAAGAGACCCAGTACTTC	TRBJ2-5	TRBV7-9	TRBD2
CASRGATQETQYF	TGTGCCAGCCGTGGGGCTACCCAAGAGACCCAGTACTTC	TRBJ2-5	TRBV2	.
CASSYAPGQGYTF	TGTGCCAGCAGTTATGCTCCAGGGCAGGGCTACACCTTC	TRBJ1-2	TRBV6-5	.
CASSAETGASYEQYF	TGTGCCAGCAGTGCAGAGACAGGAGCCTCCTACGAGCAGTACTTC	TRBJ2-7	TRBV6-1	.
CASSLGQSYEQYF	TGTGCCAGCAGCTTGGGGCAGTCCTACGAGCAGTACTTC	TRBJ2-7	TRBV5-6	.
CASSSGLALGNEQFF	TGTGCCAGCAGCTCGGGACTAGCACTTGGCAATGAGCAGTTCTTC	TRBJ2-1	TRBV7-9	TRBD2
CASSIVERNNEQFF	TGTGCCAGTAGTATAGTAGAAAGAAACAATGAGCAGTTCTTC	TRBJ2-1	TRBV19	.
CASSYTGENTDTQYF	TGTGCCAGCAGTTACACAGGGGAGAACACAGATACGCAGTATTTT	TRBJ2-3	TRBV6-5	TRBD1
CASSTTETGSVYRYTF	TGTGCCAGCAGCACGACGGAGACAGGATCTGTATATCGCTACACCTTC	TRBJ1-2	TRBV9	.
CASSPGTGVVGADTQYF	TGTGCCAGCAGTCCCGGGACAGGGGTAGTCGGGGCAGATACGCAGTATTTT	TRBJ2-3	TRBV11-3	TRBD1
CASRREPSYEQYF	TGTGCCAGTAGGCGCGAACCTTCCTACGAGCAGTACTTC	TRBJ2-7	TRBV19	.
CASSGLRTDTQYF	TGTGCCAGCTCCGGACTACGCACAGATACGCAGTATTTT	TRBJ2-3	TRBV9	.
CASSEAGEQFF	TGTGCCAGCAGCGAGGCGGGTGAGCAGTTCTTC	TRBJ2-1	TRBV9	.
CASSKGGTSGYNEQFF	TGTGCCAGTAGTAAAGGGGGGACTAGCGGATACAATGAGCAGTTCTTC	TRBJ2-1	TRBV19	TRBD2
CASSVGLAGSAGELFF	TGTGCCAGCAGCGTAGGGCTAGCGGGTAGCGCCGGGGAGCTGTTTTTT	TRBJ2-2	TRBV9	TRBD2
CASSLGLRVTTGELFF	TGTGCCAGCAGTTTAGGTTTGCGGGTTACCACCGGGGAGCTGTTTTTT	TRBJ2-2	TRBV27	.
CASSPRGQPDGYTF	TGTGCCAGCTCACCCCGTGGACAGCCGGATGGCTACACCTTC	TRBJ1-2	TRBV18	.
CASSSQRDRGEQFF	TGTGCCAGCAGCTCGCAGCGGGACAGGGGTGAGCAGTTCTTC	TRBJ2-1	TRBV7-9	TRBD1
CASSSRGQQNTEAFF	TGTGCCAGCAGCTCCCGGGGACAGCAGAACACTGAAGCTTTCTTT	TRBJ1-1	TRBV13	TRBD1
CASSFKSTEAFF	TGTGCCAGCAGTTTTAAGAGCACTGAAGCTTTCTTT	TRBJ1-1	TRBV28	.
CSGRLPGGNTEAFF	TGCAGCGGCAGGCTTCCCGGGGGGAACACTGAAGCTTTCTTT	TRBJ1-1	TRBV29-1	.
CASSYVQGAVTEAFF	TGTGCCAGCAGTTACGTGCAGGGGGCTGTCACTGAAGCTTTCTTT	TRBJ1-1	TRBV6-6	TRBD1